This TCR beta chain was retrieved from a study of blood T cell repertoires in COVID-19. For the study at large: Acute and convalescent COVID-19 specimens originated in the United States, Italy and Spain. PBMCs, B-cell-depleted T cells, or T cells were the source of the cDNA or gDNA that made up the material.

The CDR3 is made up of 19 amino acids. V shed 0 bases, J shed 4 bases, and the junction held 14 bases outside the gene matches. The sample holds a few counts of this clone. Sequencing used immunoSEQ multiplex PCR; TCRdb keeps in-frame clones, though not all of them. The sample consists of hundreds of thousands of clones, nearly 90% of them appearing once. This receptor was taken from a young man with active or convalescent COVID-19. This chain uses TRBV23-1 with TRBJ1-1; 10 nucleotides align to TRBD1. TRBV23-1 is assigned to the ORF class and has an uncertain function. The sample was peripheral blood. The CDR3 DNA reads as TGCGCCAGCAGTCAATCGGACGGGACAGGGGAAGTATGCTGCACTGAAGCTTTCTTT. Translating gives CASSQSDGTGEVCCTEAFF.